This TCR beta chain stems from a study of shared clonotypes between healthy human individuals. Study results and caveats: A few donors showed sharing of approximately 5% of naive CD4 clonotypes.

The method was immunoSEQ multiplex PCR; TCRdb's version includes in-frame clones alone and lacks a portion of them. The profile shows around 940,000 clones, approximately 80% of them singletons. With regard to this clone: Its antigen is currently unknown. Other DNA sequences in the same sample also yield this CDR3.

Looked up from germline, CDR1 is SGHAT and CDR2 is FQNNGV. Trimming left V 1 base short and J 0 bases short, with 3 bases between. This CDR3 region has 13 residues. The rearrangement uses TRBV11-2 and TRBJ1-1; D unresolved. The clonotype was recovered from a man aged 18 to 30 in good health. The sequenced material came from memory CD4+ T cells sorted from blood. Subset described: CD45RA-negative fraction. As DNA, the CDR3 is TGTGCCAGCAGCTTAGTGCTGAACACTGAAGCTTTCTTT. It is translated as CASSLVLNTEAFF.